The 14 T cell receptor beta chains listed next were all sequenced from one sample in a study of blood T cell repertoires in COVID-19. Method: immunoSEQ multiplex PCR; TCRdb's copy keeps in-frame clones and lacks some. The sample lists roughly 73,000 clones; 87% were seen once. The sequencing sample was made of peripheral blood. The receptors were gathered from a woman of 80 years or more with active or convalescent COVID-19.

This rearrangement joins TRBV19 to TRBJ1-5, with D possibly being TRBD1 (5 bases). Trimming took off 5 bases at V and 6 bases at J, with 11 bases between the two ends. There are 13 residues in the CDR3. Looked up from germline, CDR1 is LNHDA and CDR2 is SQIVND (reference sequence). The DNA of the CDR3 is TGTGCCAGTAGTGAACAGGCTACTCAGCCCCAGCATTTT. Its protein is CASSEQATQPQHF.

This clone has just one count. The chain links TRBV19 to TRBJ2-3; tentative D call: TRBD2 (7 bases). CDR3 length: 16 residues. Germline CDR1 LNHDA, CDR2 SQIVND (reference sequence). Trimming cost V 4 bases and J 2 bases, with 16 bases left between them. In DNA form, the CDR3 reads TGTGCCAGTAGTAGGGAGGCGGGGGCGAACACAGATACGCAGTATTTT. Its translation: CASSREAGANTDTQYF. Complete variable domain (other parts from reference TRBV19 and TRBJ2-3): DGGITQSPKYLFRKEGQNVTLSCEQNLNHDAMYWYRQDPGQGLRLIYYSQIVNDFQKGDIAEGYSVSREKKESFPLTVTSAQKNPTAFYLCASSREAGANTDTQYFGPGTRLTVL.

V and J are TRBV19 and TRBJ2-7; 10 nucleotides line up with TRBD2. V lost 0 bases, J lost 3 bases, and 5 bases stayed unmatched. This CDR3 spans 16 amino acids. Germline V CDR1 and CDR2: LNHDA, SQIVND (reference sequence). The CDR3 loop is CASSIEGTSARYEQYF. CDR3 coding DNA: TGTGCCAGTAGTATAGAGGGGACTAGCGCTCGCTACGAGCAGTACTTC.

This chain links TRBV4-2 with TRBJ1-5; tentatively, D is TRBD1 (5 bases). Per germline, CDR1 LGHNA and CDR2 YNFKEQ. The V and J ends lost 4 bases and 2 bases respectively, with 9 bases between them. The CDR3 covers 14 residues. As DNA, the CDR3 is TGTGCCAGCAGCCCACGGGGGGGCAATCAGCCCCAGCATTTT. Translation: CASSPRGGNQPQHF.

The chain employs TRBV29-1 and TRBJ2-5; D is undetermined. Trimming stripped 1 base from V and 3 bases from J, with 9 bases between. The germline gives CDR1 SQVTM, CDR2 ANQGSEA. This CDR3 comprises 13 residues. CDR3 protein: CSVEGQTEETQYF. CDR3 in DNA: TGCAGCGTTGAAGGACAAACCGAAGAGACCCAGTACTTC.

This clone was counted a few times. The chain employs TRBV12-3 or TRBV12-4 and TRBJ1-2; unclear D gene. The CDR3 loop spans 11 amino acids. V was pared by 5 bases and J by 8 bases, with 9 bases between. CDR3 sequence reads: CASSPGRGYTF. The CDR3 DNA reads as TGTGCCAGCAGTCCGGGAAGGGGCTACACCTTC.

This chain joins TRBV7-2 and TRBJ1-6, with 8 positions matching TRBD1. Per germline, CDR1 SGHTA and CDR2 FQGNSA. Trimming took 6 bases from V and 7 from J; bases not matched to a gene: 8. The CDR3 contains 15 residues. CDR3 sequence reads: CASREKGTGNSPLHF. The DNA of the CDR3 is TGTGCCAGCAGGGAGAAAGGGACAGGAAATTCACCCCTCCACTTT. The full variable domain, with the rest looked up from reference TRBV7-2 and TRBJ1-6, is GAGVSQSPSNKVTEKGKDVELRCDPISGHTALYWYRQSLGQGLEFLIYFQGNSAPDKSGLPSDRFSAERTGGSVSTLTIQRTQQEDSAVYLCASREKGTGNSPLHFGNGTRLTVT.

This chain links TRBV19 with TRBJ1-2, with a weak D call TRBD1 (6 bases). The germline V and J ends were trimmed by 3 bases and 3 bases, with 8 bases remaining between them. Germline CDR1 and CDR2: LNHDA and SQIVND (reference sequence). The CDR3 contains 13 residues. The CDR3 protein is CASSIGQHYGYTF. The CDR3 coding sequence is TGTGCCAGTAGTATCGGACAGCACTATGGCTACACCTTC.

The chain is built from TRBV18 and TRBJ1-2; tentative D call: TRBD1 (6 bases). Trimming stripped 3 bases from V and 3 bases from J, with 11 bases between. The germline gives CDR1 KGHSH, CDR2 LQKENI. The CDR3 extends over 14 amino acids. CDR3 in amino acids: CASSPSPGDYGYTF. CDR3 coding DNA: TGTGCCAGCTCACCTTCTCCAGGGGACTATGGCTACACCTTC.

The V and J genes are TRBV9 and TRBJ2-3; a weak D match, TRBD1 (5 bases). The germline V and J ends were trimmed by 6 bases and 3 bases, with 17 bases remaining between them. The germline CDR1 and CDR2 sequences are SGDLS and YYNGEE. This CDR3 comprises 15 residues. CDR3 DNA: TGTGCCAGCACCCAACCTCAGGGTGGTACAGATACGCAGTATTTT. This encodes CASTQPQGGTDTQYF.

The chain uses TRBV6-5 and TRBJ1-1; D may be TRBD1 (5 bases). The CDR3 extends over 15 amino acids. The germline V gene has CDR1 MNHEY and CDR2 SVGAGI. V gave up 6 bases and J gave up 3 bases, with 17 bases separating them. The DNA for the CDR3 is TGTGCCAGCAGGGGTAAGGAGACAGCTCACACTGAAGCTTTCTTT. Protein product: CASRGKETAHTEAFF.

The chain carries TRBV5-8 and TRBJ1-4; 10 bases agree with TRBD1. V dropped 2 bases and J dropped 6; count of bases not matched to a gene: 7. Germline V gene lookup returns CDR1 SGHTS and CDR2 YDEGEE. The CDR3 spans 16 residues. In nucleotides, the CDR3 is TGTGCCAGCAGCTTAGTCTATGGGACAGGGGATGAAAAACTGTTTTTT. This encodes CASSLVYGTGDEKLFF.

The chain links TRBV7-9 to TRBJ1-3, with D tentatively TRBD1 (6 bases). CDR1 is SEHNR, CDR2 FQNEAQ, per germline (reference sequence). CDR3 size: 16 residues. The V end was cut by 3 bases, the J end by 5 bases, with 17 bases between. CDR3 sequence: CASSFYTGSPRNTIYF. The CDR3, as DNA: TGTGCCAGCAGCTTCTATACAGGGTCCCCTAGAAACACCATATATTTT.

CDR3 sequence: CASSLLAGDLTGELFF. In nucleotides, the CDR3 is TGTGCCAGCAGTTTACTAGCGGGGGACCTCACCGGGGAGCTGTTTTTT. This sequence joins TRBV6-6 and TRBJ2-2, with 11 nucleotides matching TRBD2. Germline V lookup: CDR1 MNHNY, CDR2 SVGAGI (reference sequence). Losses at the gene ends were 4 bases for V and 4 bases for J; bases not matched to a gene: 5. This CDR3 region has 16 residues.